The 18 T cell receptor beta chains below all came from one sample that was sequenced in a study of graft-versus-host responses after intestinal transplantation. The assay was immunoSEQ multiplex PCR, and TCRdb's table has in-frame clones only and misses some. The data contain about 97,000 clones, about 93% of them singletons. The specimen was PBMCs, collected around 68 weeks after intestinal transplant. The source of these receptors is a human patient who received an intestinal transplant, so some T cells may come from the graft donor.

In this sample, this clone turned up once. The chain joins TRBV29-1 to TRBJ1-2; D may be TRBD1 (5 bases). Per the germline V gene, CDR1 is SQVTM and CDR2 is ANQGSEA. V was shortened by 6 bases and J by 7 bases, with 18 bases between the two germline ends. The CDR3 consists of 13 residues. The CDR3 nucleotides are TGCAGCGTGCAGGGTGCGCACGGGGTTGGCTACACCTTC. Its protein product is CSVQGAHGVGYTF.

The table lists this clone with a count of one. The J gene is TRBJ1-1, the V gene TRBV18; TRBD1 agrees at 8 bases. With 6 bases clipped from V and 0 bases from J, the junction kept 9 bases outside the gene matches. Germline V gene lookup returns CDR1 KGHSH and CDR2 LQKENI. CDR3 size: 16 residues. The CDR3 DNA sequence: TGTGCCAGCTCCCCGAGGACAGGGCAGATGAACACTGAAGCTTTCTTT. This translates into CASSPRTGQMNTEAFF.

The chain couples TRBV10-2 to TRBJ1-5; TRBD1 might be the D (6 bases). Germline CDR1 is WSHSY and CDR2 is SAAADI. The CDR3 is 14 amino acids. Trimming took 4 bases from V and 7 from J, leaving 14 bases between them. The CDR3 nucleotides are TGCGCCAGCAGTGCCACAGGGTTCGGGCAGCCCCAGCATTTT. The encoded protein is CASSATGFGQPQHF.

About this clone itself: This sample includes further DNA sequences coding for the same CDR3. This rearrangement joins TRBV9 to TRBJ1-1; D remains unclear. CDR3 length: 13 residues. CDR1 SGDLS and CDR2 YYNGEE come from the germline V gene. Trimming shortened V by 0 bases and J by 6 bases, and 9 bases separated the two germline ends. CDR3 nucleotides: TGTGCCAGCAGCGTAGCTGGAGGCGCTGAAGCTTTCTTT. As protein: CASSVAGGAEAFF.

The CDR3 here is CASSMTGRAYNSPLHF. In nucleotides, the CDR3 is TGTGCCAGCAGTATGACAGGGAGGGCCTATAATTCACCCCTCCACTTT. V usage is TRBV27 and J usage is TRBJ1-6; 7 bases match TRBD1. The length of the CDR3 is 16 residues. Germline loops: CDR1 MNHEY, CDR2 SMNVEV (reference sequence). V shed 5 bases, J shed 2 bases, and the junction held 6 bases outside the gene matches.

The chain is built from TRBV7-8 and TRBJ1-1; possible D gene TRBD1, 5 bases. CDR1 and CDR2 (germline): SGHVS, FQNEAQ. V dropped 5 bases and J dropped 5 bases, with 12 bases sitting between them. The CDR3 sequence is 13 residues long. CDR3 DNA: TGTGCCAGCAGCACCTCGGGGCCAACTGAAGCTTTCTTT. Translating gives CASSTSGPTEAFF. Together with reference TRBV7-8 and TRBJ1-1, the CDR3 gives the full variable domain: GAGVSQSPRYKVAKRGQDVALRCDPISGHVSLFWYQQALGQGPEFLTYFQNEAQLDKSGLPSDRFFAERPEGSVSTLKIQRTQQEDSAVYLCASSTSGPTEAFFGQGTRLTVV.

The chain is built from TRBV7-3 and TRBJ1-3, with a possible D match to TRBD1 (5 bases). The V gene's germline CDR1 is SGHTA and CDR2 FQGTGA. CDR3 length: 15 residues. V lost 2 bases to trimming and J lost 0 bases, with 8 bases between them. CDR3 sequence: CASSLGGGSGNTIYF. DNA of the CDR3: TGTGCCAGCAGCTTAGGCGGGGGCTCTGGAAACACCATATATTTT.

The chain recombines TRBV9 with TRBJ1-2; 8 bases agree with TRBD1. The germline V gene encodes CDR1 SGDLS and CDR2 YYNGEE. This CDR3 is 16 amino acids long. Trimming at V came to 1 base and at J to 4 bases, leaving 9 bases not matched to a gene. This chain's CDR3 is CASSVPRTGRVYGYTF. In DNA, the CDR3 is TGTGCCAGCAGCGTACCCCGGACAGGGAGGGTCTATGGCTACACCTTC.

For the CDR3, the DNA is TGCAGCGTAAAGGACGGCTATGGCTACACCTTC. Translation gives CSVKDGYGYTF. This chain joins TRBV29-1 and TRBJ1-2, with D unclear. Per germline, CDR1 SQVTM and CDR2 ANQGSEA. The CDR3 sequence is 11 residues long. Between the trimmed V and J ends, which lost 6 bases and 4 bases, there was a span of 9 bases. Supplemented by reference TRBV29-1 and TRBJ1-2, the full variable domain reads SAVISQKPSRDICQRGTSLTIQCQVDSQVTMMFWYRQQPGQSLTLIATANQGSEATYESGFVIDKFPISRPNLTFSTLTVSNMSPEDSSIYLCSVKDGYGYTFGSGTRLTVV.

The chain employs TRBV25-1 and TRBJ2-3; D remains ambiguous. The V gene lost 0 bases and the J gene lost 5 bases, with 9 bases spanning the gap. This CDR3 has 14 residues. CDR1 and CDR2 (germline): MGHDK, SYGVNS. The DNA of the CDR3 is TGTGCCAGCAGTGAATATGGGCTCATAGATACGCAGTATTTT. As protein: CASSEYGLIDTQYF.

The table lists this clone with a few counts. J is TRBJ1-6 and V is TRBV4-1, with D perhaps matching TRBD1 (5 bases). The CDR3 spans 15 residues. Germline-derived CDR1 and CDR2 are MGHRA and YSYEKL. The V and J ends lost 1 base and 6 bases respectively, with 10 bases between them. CDR3 amino acids: CASSQGQKSNSPLHF. For the CDR3, the DNA is TGCGCCAGCAGCCAAGGACAGAAATCTAATTCACCCCTCCACTTT.

Worth noting for this clone: The same CDR3 can be traced to other DNA sequences in this sample. CDR3 bases: TGTGCCAGCAGCAAAGAGCCAGGGAGGGAAGAGACCCAGTACTTC. Translation gives CASSKEPGREETQYF. The V call is TRBV21-1, the J call TRBJ2-5; TRBD2 was called by the table and not checked on the DNA. TRBV21-1 has pseudogene status. The CDR3 consists of 15 residues.

V usage is TRBV10-3 and J usage is TRBJ2-2, with 8 positions matching TRBD2. Germline V gives CDR1 ENHRY, CDR2 SYGVKD. The CDR3 spans 15 residues. With V trimmed by 9 bases and J by 0 bases, 6 bases remained unmatched. CDR3 sequence: CAILAGLANTGELFF. CDR3 nucleotide sequence: TGTGCCATTTTGGCGGGACTAGCGAACACCGGGGAGCTGTTTTTT.

V gene TRBV6-6 combines with J gene TRBJ2-7; tentatively, D is TRBD1 or TRBD2 (5 bases each). V was clipped by 0 bases and J by 2 bases, with 8 bases between them. The length of the CDR3 is 14 residues. Germline lookup yields CDR1 MNHNY and CDR2 SVGAGI (reference sequence). Here the CDR3 reads CASSYSKGPYEQYF. The CDR3, as DNA: TGTGCCAGCAGTTACTCGAAGGGACCCTACGAGCAGTACTTC.

J is TRBJ1-1 and V is TRBV5-1; tentative D call: TRBD1 (6 bases). This CDR3 has 13 amino acids. Germline values: CDR1 SGHRS, CDR2 YFSETQ. V lost 0 bases and J 6 bases, leaving 9 bases between the germline ends. Here the CDR3 reads CASSLAGVAEAFF. The CDR3 DNA is TGCGCCAGCAGCTTGGCAGGGGTCGCTGAAGCTTTCTTT. Complete variable domain (other parts from reference TRBV5-1 and TRBJ1-1): KAGVTQTPRYLIKTRGQQVTLSCSPISGHRSVSWYQQTPGQGLQFLFEYFSETQRNKGNFPGRFSGRQFSNSRSEMNVSTLELGDSALYLCASSLAGVAEAFFGQGTRLTVV.

This rearrangement joins TRBV7-8 to TRBJ1-5, with 9 bases matching TRBD1. The germline gives CDR1 SGHVS, CDR2 FQNEAQ. The CDR3 length is 13 residues. J was trimmed by 9 bases and V by 5 bases; bases with no gene match: 5. CDR3 loop: CASSPDRGRPQHF. Written as DNA, the CDR3 is TGTGCCAGCAGCCCAGACAGGGGGAGGCCCCAGCATTTT. The whole variable domain, filled in from reference TRBV7-8 and TRBJ1-5, reads GAGVSQSPRYKVAKRGQDVALRCDPISGHVSLFWYQQALGQGPEFLTYFQNEAQLDKSGLPSDRFFAERPEGSVSTLKIQRTQQEDSAVYLCASSPDRGRPQHFGDGTRLSIL.

This clone came up a few times. This chain connects TRBV6-4 to TRBJ2-3; TRBD2 is a possible D gene (6 bases). V shed 2 bases and J shed 2 bases, with 11 bases lying between them. CDR1 is MRHNA, CDR2 SNTAGT, per germline. The CDR3 spans 15 residues. The CDR3 DNA reads as TGTGCCAGCAGTGACGGCGGGGTGAACACAGATACGCAGTATTTT. Residues: CASSDGGVNTDTQYF.

This chain uses TRBV9 with TRBJ2-1, with D tentatively TRBD1 (6 bases). Germline assignment: CDR1 SGDLS and CDR2 YYNGEE. Trimming took off 4 bases at V and 4 bases at J, with 18 bases between the two ends. The CDR3 spans 16 residues. Here the CDR3 reads CASSPGVRATYNEQFF. CDR3 nucleotide sequence: TGTGCCAGCAGCCCAGGGGTTCGGGCGACGTACAATGAGCAGTTCTTC.